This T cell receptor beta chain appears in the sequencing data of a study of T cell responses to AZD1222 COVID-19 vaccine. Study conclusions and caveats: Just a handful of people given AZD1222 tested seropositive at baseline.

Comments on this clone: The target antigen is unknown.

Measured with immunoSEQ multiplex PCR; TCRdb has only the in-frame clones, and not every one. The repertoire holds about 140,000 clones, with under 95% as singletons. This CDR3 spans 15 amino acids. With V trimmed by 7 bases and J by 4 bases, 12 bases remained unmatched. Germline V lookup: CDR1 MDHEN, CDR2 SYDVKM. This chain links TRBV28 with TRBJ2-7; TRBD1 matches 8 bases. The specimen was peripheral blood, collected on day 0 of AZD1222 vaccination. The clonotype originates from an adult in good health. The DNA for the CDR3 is TGTGCCAGCATCCCCTCAGGGGGCAGGCGATACGAGCAGTACTTC. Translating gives CASIPSGGRRYEQYF.